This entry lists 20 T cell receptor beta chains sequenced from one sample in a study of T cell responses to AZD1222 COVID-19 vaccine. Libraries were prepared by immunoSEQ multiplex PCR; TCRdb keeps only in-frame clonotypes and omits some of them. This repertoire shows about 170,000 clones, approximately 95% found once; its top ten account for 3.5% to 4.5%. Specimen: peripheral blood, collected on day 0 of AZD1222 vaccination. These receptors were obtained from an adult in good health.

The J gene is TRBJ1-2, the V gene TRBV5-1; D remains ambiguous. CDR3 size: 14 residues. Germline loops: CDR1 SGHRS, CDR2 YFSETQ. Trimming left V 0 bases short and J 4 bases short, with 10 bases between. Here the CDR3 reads CASSLEAEGYGYTF. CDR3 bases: TGCGCCAGCAGCTTGGAGGCAGAAGGCTATGGCTACACCTTC.

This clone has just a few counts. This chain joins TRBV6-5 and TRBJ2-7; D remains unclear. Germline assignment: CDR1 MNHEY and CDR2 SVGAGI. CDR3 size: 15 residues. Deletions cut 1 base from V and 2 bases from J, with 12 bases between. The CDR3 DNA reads TGTGCCAGCAGTTACTACCCCGAGATTACCTACGAGCAGTACTTC. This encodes CASSYYPEITYEQYF.

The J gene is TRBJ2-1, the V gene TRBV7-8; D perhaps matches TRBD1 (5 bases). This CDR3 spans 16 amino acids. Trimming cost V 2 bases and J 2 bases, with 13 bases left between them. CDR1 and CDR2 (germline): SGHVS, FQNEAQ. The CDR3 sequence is CASSLPGDSPYNEQFF. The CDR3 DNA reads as TGTGCCAGCAGCTTACCCGGAGACAGCCCCTACAATGAGCAGTTCTTC.

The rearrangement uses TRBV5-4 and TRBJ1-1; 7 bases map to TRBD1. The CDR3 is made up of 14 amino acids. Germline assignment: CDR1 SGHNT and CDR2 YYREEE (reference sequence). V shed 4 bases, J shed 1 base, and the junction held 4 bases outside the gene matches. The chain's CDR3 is CASSTYRGNTEAFF. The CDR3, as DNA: TGTGCCAGCAGCACCTACAGGGGGAACACTGAAGCTTTCTTT.

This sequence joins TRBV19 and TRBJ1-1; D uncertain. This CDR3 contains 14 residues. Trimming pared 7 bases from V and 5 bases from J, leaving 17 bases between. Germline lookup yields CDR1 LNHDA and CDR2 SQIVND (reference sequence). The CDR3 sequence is CASTQHSLGTEAFF. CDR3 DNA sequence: TGTGCCAGTACCCAACATTCCTTGGGGACTGAAGCTTTCTTT.

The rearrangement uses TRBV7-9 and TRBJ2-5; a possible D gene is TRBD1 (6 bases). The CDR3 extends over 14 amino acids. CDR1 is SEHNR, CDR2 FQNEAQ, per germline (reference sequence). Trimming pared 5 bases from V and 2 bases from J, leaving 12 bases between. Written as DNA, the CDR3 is TGTGCCAGCAGCGCCACAGGGATTCAAGAGACCCAGTACTTC. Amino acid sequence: CASSATGIQETQYF.

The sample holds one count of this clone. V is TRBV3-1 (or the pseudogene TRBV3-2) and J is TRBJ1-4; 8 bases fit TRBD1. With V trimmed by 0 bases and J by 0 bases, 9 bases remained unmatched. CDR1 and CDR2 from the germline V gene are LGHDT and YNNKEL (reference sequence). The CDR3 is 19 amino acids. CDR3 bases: TGTGCCAGCAGCCAAGATGGGGACAGGTTTTCCTCAACTAATGAAAAACTGTTTTTT. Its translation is CASSQDGDRFSSTNEKLFF.

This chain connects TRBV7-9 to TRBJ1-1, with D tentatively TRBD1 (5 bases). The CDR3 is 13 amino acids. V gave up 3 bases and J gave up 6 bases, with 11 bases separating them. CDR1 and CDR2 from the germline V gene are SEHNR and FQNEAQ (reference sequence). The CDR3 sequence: CASSFGQGPEAFF. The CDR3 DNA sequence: TGTGCCAGCAGCTTCGGCCAGGGTCCTGAAGCTTTCTTT.

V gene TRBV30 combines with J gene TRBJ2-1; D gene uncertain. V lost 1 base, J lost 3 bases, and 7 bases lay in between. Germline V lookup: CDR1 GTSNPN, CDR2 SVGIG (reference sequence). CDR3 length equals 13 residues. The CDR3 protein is CAWSGGFYNEQFF. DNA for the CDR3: TGTGCCTGGAGTGGTGGGTTCTACAATGAGCAGTTCTTC.

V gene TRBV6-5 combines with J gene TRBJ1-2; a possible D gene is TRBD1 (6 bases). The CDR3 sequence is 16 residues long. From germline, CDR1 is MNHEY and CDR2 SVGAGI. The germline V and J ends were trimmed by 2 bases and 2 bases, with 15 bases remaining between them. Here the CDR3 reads CASSYLSRGPNYGYTF. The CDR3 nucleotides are TGTGCCAGCAGTTACCTTTCCAGGGGACCGAACTATGGCTACACCTTC.

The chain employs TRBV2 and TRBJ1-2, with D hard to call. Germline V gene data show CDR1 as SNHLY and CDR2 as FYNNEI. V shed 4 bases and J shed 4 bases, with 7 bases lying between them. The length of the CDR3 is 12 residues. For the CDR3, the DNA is TGTGCCAGCAGTGGGTTCGGCTATGGCTACACCTTC. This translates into CASSGFGYGYTF. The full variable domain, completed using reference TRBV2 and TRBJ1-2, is EPEVTQTPSHQVTQMGQEVILRCVPISNHLYFYWYRQILGQKVEFLVSFYNNEISEKSEIFDDQFSVERPDGSNFTLKIRSTKLEDSAMYFCASSGFGYGYTFGSGTRLTVV.

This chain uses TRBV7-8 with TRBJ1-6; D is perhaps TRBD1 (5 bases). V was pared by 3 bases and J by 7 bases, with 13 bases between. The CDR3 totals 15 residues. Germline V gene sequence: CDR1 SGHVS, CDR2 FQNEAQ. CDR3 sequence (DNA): TGTGCCAGCAGCTTTACCCAGGGCACGAATTCACCCCTCCACTTT. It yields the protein CASSFTQGTNSPLHF. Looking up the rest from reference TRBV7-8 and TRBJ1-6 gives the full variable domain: GAGVSQSPRYKVAKRGQDVALRCDPISGHVSLFWYQQALGQGPEFLTYFQNEAQLDKSGLPSDRFFAERPEGSVSTLKIQRTQQEDSAVYLCASSFTQGTNSPLHFGNGTRLTVT.

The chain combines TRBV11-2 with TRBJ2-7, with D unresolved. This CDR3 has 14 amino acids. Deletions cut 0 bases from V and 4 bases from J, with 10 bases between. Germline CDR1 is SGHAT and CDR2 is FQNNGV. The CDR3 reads CASSLDPRQYEQYF. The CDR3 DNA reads TGTGCCAGCAGCTTAGACCCACGGCAGTACGAGCAGTACTTC.

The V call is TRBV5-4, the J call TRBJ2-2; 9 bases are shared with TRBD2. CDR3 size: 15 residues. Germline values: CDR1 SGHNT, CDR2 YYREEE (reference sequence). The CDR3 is CALGVSGSRTGELFF. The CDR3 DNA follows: TGTGCTCTGGGCGTTAGCGGGAGTCGGACCGGGGAGCTGTTTTTT.

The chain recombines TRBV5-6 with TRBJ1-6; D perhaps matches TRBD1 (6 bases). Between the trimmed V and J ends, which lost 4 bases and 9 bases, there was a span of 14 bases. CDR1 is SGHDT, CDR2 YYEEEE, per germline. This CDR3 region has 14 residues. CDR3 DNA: TGTGCCAGCAGCGGGAGGGGGTCGCGTTCACCCCTCCACTTT. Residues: CASSGRGSRSPLHF.

CDR3: CASGTGTNSPLHF. The CDR3 DNA reads as TGTGCCAGCGGGACAGGGACCAATTCACCCCTCCACTTT. This rearrangement joins TRBV6-5 to TRBJ1-6; 9 bases map to TRBD1. V shed 8 bases, J shed 7 bases, and the junction held 3 bases outside the gene matches. The CDR3 runs to 13 residues. From germline, CDR1 is MNHEY and CDR2 SVGAGI.

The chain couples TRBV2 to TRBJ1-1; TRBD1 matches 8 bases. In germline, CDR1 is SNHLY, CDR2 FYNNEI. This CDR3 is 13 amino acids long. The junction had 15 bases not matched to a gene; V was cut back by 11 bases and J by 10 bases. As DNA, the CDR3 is TGTGCCTTCCCCGGGACAGGCTTTGCTGGAGCTTTCTTT. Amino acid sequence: CAFPGTGFAGAFF.

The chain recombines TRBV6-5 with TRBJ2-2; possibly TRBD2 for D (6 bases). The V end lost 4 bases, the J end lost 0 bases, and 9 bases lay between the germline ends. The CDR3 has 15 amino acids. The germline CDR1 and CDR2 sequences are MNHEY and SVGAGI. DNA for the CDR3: TGTGCCAGCAGTTCGCCGGGAGCGAACACCGGGGAGCTGTTTTTT. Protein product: CASSSPGANTGELFF.

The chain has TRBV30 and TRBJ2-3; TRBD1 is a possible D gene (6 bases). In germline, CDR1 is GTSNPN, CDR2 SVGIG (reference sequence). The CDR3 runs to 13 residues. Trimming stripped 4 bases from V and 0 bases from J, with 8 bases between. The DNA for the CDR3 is TGTGCCTGGAAGGGGGTTAGCACAGATACGCAGTATTTT. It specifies CAWKGVSTDTQYF.

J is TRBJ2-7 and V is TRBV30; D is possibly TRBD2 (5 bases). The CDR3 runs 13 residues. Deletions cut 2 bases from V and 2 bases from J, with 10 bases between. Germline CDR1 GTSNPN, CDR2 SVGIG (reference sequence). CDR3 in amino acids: CAWSTAGPYEQYF. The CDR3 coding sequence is TGTGCCTGGAGTACGGCGGGCCCCTACGAGCAGTACTTC.